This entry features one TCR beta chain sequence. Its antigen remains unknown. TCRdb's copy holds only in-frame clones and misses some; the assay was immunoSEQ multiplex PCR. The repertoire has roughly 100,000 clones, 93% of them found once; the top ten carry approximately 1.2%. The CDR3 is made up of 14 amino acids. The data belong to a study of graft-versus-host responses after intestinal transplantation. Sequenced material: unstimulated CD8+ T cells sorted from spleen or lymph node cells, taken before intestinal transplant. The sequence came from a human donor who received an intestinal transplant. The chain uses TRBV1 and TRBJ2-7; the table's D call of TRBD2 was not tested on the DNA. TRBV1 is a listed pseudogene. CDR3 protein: CTSRTGTPPPEQYF. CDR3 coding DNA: TGCACCAGCAGGACCGGGACTCCCCCCCCCGAGCAGTACTTC.